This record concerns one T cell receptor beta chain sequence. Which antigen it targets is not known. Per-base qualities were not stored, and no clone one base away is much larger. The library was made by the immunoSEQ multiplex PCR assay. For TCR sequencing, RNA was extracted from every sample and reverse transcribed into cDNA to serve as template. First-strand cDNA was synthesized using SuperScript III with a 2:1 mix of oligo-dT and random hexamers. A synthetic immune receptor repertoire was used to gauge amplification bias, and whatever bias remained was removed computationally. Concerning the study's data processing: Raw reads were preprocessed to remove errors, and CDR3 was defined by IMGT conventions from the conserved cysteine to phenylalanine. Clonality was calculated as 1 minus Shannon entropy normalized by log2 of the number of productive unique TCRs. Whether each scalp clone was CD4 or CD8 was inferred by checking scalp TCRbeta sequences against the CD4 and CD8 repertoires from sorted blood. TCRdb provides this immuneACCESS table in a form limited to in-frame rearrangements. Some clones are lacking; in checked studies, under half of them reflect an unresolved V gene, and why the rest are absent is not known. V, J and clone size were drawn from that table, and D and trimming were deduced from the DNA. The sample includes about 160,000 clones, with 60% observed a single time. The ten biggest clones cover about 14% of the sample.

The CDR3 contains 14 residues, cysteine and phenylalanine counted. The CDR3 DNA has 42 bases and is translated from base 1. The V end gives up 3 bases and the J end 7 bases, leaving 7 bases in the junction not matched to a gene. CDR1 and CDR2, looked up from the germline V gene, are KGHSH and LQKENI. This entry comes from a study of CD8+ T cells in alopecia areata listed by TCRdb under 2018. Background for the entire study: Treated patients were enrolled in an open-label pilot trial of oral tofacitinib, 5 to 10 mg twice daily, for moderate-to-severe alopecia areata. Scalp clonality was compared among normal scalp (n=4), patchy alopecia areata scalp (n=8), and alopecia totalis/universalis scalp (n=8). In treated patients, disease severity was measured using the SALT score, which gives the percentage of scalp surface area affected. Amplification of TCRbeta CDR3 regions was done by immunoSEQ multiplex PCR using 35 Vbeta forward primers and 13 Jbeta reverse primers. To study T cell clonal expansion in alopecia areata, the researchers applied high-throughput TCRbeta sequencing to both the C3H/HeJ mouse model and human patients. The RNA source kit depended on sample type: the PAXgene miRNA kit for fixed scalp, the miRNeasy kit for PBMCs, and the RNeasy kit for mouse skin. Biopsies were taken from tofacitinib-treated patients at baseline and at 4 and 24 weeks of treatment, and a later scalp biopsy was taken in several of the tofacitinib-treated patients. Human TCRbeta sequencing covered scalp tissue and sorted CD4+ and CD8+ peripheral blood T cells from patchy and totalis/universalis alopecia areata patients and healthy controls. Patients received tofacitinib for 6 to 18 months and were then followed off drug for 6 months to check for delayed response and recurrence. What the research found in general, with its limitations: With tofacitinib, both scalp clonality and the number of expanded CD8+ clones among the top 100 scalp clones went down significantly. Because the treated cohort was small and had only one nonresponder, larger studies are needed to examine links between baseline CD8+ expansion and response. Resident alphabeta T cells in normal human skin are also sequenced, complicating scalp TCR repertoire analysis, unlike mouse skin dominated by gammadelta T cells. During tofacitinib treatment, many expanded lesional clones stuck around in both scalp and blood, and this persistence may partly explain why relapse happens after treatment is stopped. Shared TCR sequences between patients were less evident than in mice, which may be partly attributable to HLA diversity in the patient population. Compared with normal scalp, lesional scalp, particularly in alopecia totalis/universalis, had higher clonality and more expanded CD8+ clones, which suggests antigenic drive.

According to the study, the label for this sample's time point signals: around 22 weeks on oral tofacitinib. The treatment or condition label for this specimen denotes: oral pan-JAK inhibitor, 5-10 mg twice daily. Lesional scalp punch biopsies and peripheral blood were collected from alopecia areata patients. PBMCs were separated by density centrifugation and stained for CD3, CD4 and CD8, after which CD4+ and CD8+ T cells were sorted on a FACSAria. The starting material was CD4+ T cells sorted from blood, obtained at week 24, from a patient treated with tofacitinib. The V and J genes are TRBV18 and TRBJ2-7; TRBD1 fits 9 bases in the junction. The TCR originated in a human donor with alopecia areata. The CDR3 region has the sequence CASSPDRGMSEQYF. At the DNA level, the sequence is TGTGCCAGCTCACCGGACAGGGGAATGAGTGAGCAGTACTTC.